This paragraph reports one TCR beta chain. PCR was performed using 60 Vbeta and 13 Jbeta primers. This table comes from immunoSEQ multiplex PCR, and its TCRdb copy is limited to in-frame clones, with some not included. This table has around 140,000 clones, 60% to 85% appearing once. This record comes from a study of cytomegalovirus exposure and HLA in healthy donors. Germline CDR1 MNHEY, CDR2 SVGAGI. The CDR3 loop spans 15 amino acids. Trimming took off 6 bases at V and 7 bases at J, with 18 bases between the two ends. The sequence came from a woman between 40 and 55 years old in good health and CMV-seronegative. Sequences were obtained from PBMCs. The J gene is TRBJ1-4, the V gene TRBV6-5; possible D gene TRBD1, 5 bases. The CDR3 loop is CASRPDRFWGEKLFF. The CDR3 DNA reads as TGTGCCAGCAGACCCGACAGATTTTGGGGTGAAAAACTGTTTTTT.